This T cell receptor beta chain was identified during a study of blood T cell repertoires in COVID-19. The wider study: Collection of acute and convalescent COVID-19 samples took place in the United States, Italy and Spain.

In the original workflow: Amplification with reference gene primers provided the estimates of nucleated cell counts. Data came from immunoSEQ multiplex PCR; TCRdb stores just in-frame clones and leaves some out. V, J and clone size reflect that table, while D and trimming were determined from the DNA. The sample records a few hundred thousand clones, approximately 90% being singletons. Trimming at V came to 1 base and at J to 6 bases, leaving 8 bases not matched to a gene. Germline V CDR1 and CDR2: SGHDN, FVKESK. This CDR3 has 15 residues. V is TRBV14 and J is TRBJ1-2; 7 nucleotides line up with TRBD1. The sequence came from a man aged 18 to 29 with active or convalescent COVID-19. The material sequenced was peripheral blood. This CDR3 is CASSQAPGTVDGYTF. CDR3 coding DNA: TGTGCCAGCAGCCAAGCCCCCGGGACAGTCGATGGCTACACCTTC.